This is a list of T cell receptor beta chains from one sample in a study of T-cell memory formation after mild COVID-19. Each CDR3 protein is one row after TCRdb ran MiXCR on the 5' RACE reads. Of 40,000 to 60,000 distinct CDR3 sequences listed, 10% to 15% are singletons. The sequencing input was PBMCs or a T cell subset sorted from them (not recorded which). The receptors were sampled from a young man who had mild COVID-19 (a few samples of this study predate the infection). Cell type and time point are not known. CDR3s include the opening cysteine and the closing phenylalanine or tryptophan. A D gene is named only where the DNA matches it firmly. Only some rows state a clone size, as once, few, many or a class for expanded clones.

TRBJ2-3	TRBV6-4	TRBD2	many	CASSEGLAGGPDTQYF	TGTGCCAGCAGTGAGGGACTAGCGGGGGGGCCAGATACGCAGTATTTT
TRBJ2-7	TRBV6-5	TRBD1	-	CASSSGQGFYEQYF	TGTGCCAGCAGTTCCGGACAGGGGTTTTACGAGCAGTACTTC
TRBJ2-2	TRBV7-9	-	few	CASRGLGTGELFF	TGTGCCAGCAGAGGGCTTGGCACCGGGGAGCTGTTTTTT
TRBJ2-2	TRBV6-5	TRBD2	-	CASSYQLAGGRYTGELFF	TGTGCCAGCAGTTACCAACTAGCGGGGGGGCGGTACACCGGGGAGCTGTTTTTT
TRBJ1-2	TRBV4-1	-	few	CASSPTYNYGYTF	TGCGCCAGCAGCCCGACATATAACTATGGCTACACCTTC
TRBJ1-2	TRBV3-1	-	few	CASSYTDYGYTF	TGTGCCAGCAGCTACACAGATTATGGCTACACCTTC
TRBJ2-3	TRBV6-5	-	-	CASSYRWGTDTQYF	TGTGCCAGCAGCTACAGGTGGGGGACAGATACGCAGTATTTT
TRBJ1-6	TRBV4-3	-	many	CASSQETADNSPLHF	TGCGCCAGCAGCCAAGAAACGGCAGATAATTCACCCCTCCACTTT
TRBJ2-5	TRBV29-1	TRBD2	-	CSVLGGLAGETQYF	TGCAGCGTTCTCGGAGGACTAGCGGGTGAGACCCAGTACTTC
TRBJ2-5	TRBV7-3	TRBD2	few	CASSPGLDGQETQYF	TGTGCCAGCAGCCCAGGACTAGATGGGCAAGAGACCCAGTACTTC
TRBJ1-1	TRBV12-3/TRBV12-4	-	many	CASSTTGSNTEAFF	TGTGCCAGCAGCACGACAGGCTCGAACACTGAAGCTTTCTTT
TRBJ2-2	TRBV11-2	-	few	CASSRSNTGELFF	TGTGCCAGCAGCCGTAGCAACACCGGGGAGCTGTTTTTT
TRBJ2-7	TRBV4-2	-	few	CASSQPRQLSYEQYF	TGTGCCAGCAGCCAGCCGAGACAGCTCTCCTACGAGCAGTACTTC
TRBJ1-2	TRBV5-1	TRBD1	-	CASRAIPGQGNGYTF	TGCGCCAGCAGGGCCATACCGGGACAGGGAAATGGCTACACCTTC
TRBJ1-2	TRBV7-2	TRBD1	-	CASSAQQGNYGYTF	TGTGCCAGCAGCGCCCAACAGGGGAACTATGGCTACACCTTC
TRBJ2-5	TRBV4-3	-	many	CASSQGVGREQETQYF	TGCGCCAGCAGCCAAGGGGTAGGCAGGGAGCAAGAGACCCAGTACTTC
TRBJ2-3	TRBV10-3	TRBD1	few	CASQPQGADTQYF	TGTGCCTCCCAGCCTCAGGGGGCAGATACGCAGTATTTT
TRBJ2-2	TRBV6-2/TRBV6-3	-	few	CASSSRATGELFF	TGTGCCAGCAGTTCCAGGGCCACCGGGGAGCTGTTTTTT
TRBJ1-2	TRBV20-1	-	-	CSARVFTANYGYTF	TGCAGTGCTAGGGTTTTCACAGCTAACTATGGCTACACCTTC
TRBJ2-5	TRBV30	-	few	CAWTGGDQETQYF	TGTGCCTGGACGGGCGGGGACCAAGAGACCCAGTACTTC
TRBJ1-1	TRBV12-3/TRBV12-4	-	-	CASSFAPNTEAFF	TGTGCCAGCAGTTTCGCCCCGAACACTGAAGCTTTCTTT
TRBJ1-2	TRBV5-1	-	-	CASTRQALERGYTF	TGCGCCAGCACCCGACAGGCGTTGGAGCGGGGCTACACCTTC
TRBJ2-1	TRBV7-9	TRBD2	many	CASSFGLAGGQSEQFF	TGTGCCAGCAGCTTCGGACTAGCGGGGGGGCAGAGTGAGCAGTTCTTC
TRBJ2-7	TRBV5-5	TRBD1	few	CASSFEGGQGHYEQYF	TGTGCCAGCAGCTTCGAGGGGGGACAGGGGCACTACGAGCAGTACTTC
TRBJ1-2	TRBV18	-	-	CASSPDVPSNYGYTF	TGTGCCAGCTCACCAGATGTGCCGTCCAACTATGGCTACACCTTC
TRBJ2-5	TRBV5-1	-	many	CASSFEGRGEETQYF	TGCGCCAGCAGCTTTGAGGGGAGAGGGGAAGAGACCCAGTACTTC
TRBJ2-1	TRBV12-3/TRBV12-4	-	-	CASSLAVSSYNEQFF	TGTGCCAGCAGTTTAGCGGTAAGCTCCTACAATGAGCAGTTCTTC
TRBJ1-1	TRBV27	-	-	CASSLSKALNTEAFF	TGTGCCAGCAGTTTATCGAAGGCATTGAACACTGAAGCTTTCTTT
TRBJ1-2	TRBV6-5	-	-	CASSYDRARSGYTF	TGTGCCAGCAGTTACGATAGGGCCAGATCCGGCTACACCTTC
TRBJ2-7	TRBV13	TRBD2	-	CASRESGSRYEQYF	TGTGCCAGCAGAGAGAGCGGGAGTAGGTACGAGCAGTACTTC
TRBJ1-6	TRBV5-1	-	many	CASSLEAGGSYSPLHF	TGCGCCAGCAGCTTGGAGGCTGGGGGGAGTTATTCACCCCTCCACTTT
TRBJ2-1	TRBV7-3	TRBD2	-	CASSLGSGGYEQFF	TGTGCCAGCAGCTTAGGTAGCGGGGGCTATGAGCAGTTCTTC
TRBJ2-5	TRBV20-1	TRBD2	many	CSAGTSPDGGTQYF	TGCAGCGCCGGGACTAGCCCTGATGGAGGGACCCAGTACTTC
TRBJ2-2	TRBV5-1	-	many	CASSYRAATGELFF	TGCGCCAGCAGCTACAGGGCCGCCACCGGGGAGCTGTTTTTT
TRBJ2-1	TRBV5-5	-	-	CASSLGESYNEQFF	TGTGCCAGCAGCTTGGGAGAGTCCTACAATGAGCAGTTCTTC
TRBJ2-3	TRBV25-1	TRBD2	-	CASSSLRTSGGDTQYF	TGTGCCAGCAGTTCACTAAGGACTAGCGGGGGGGATACGCAGTATTTT
TRBJ2-7	TRBV7-3	TRBD2	many	CASSSRLAGRSSYEQYF	TGTGCCAGCAGCTCCCGACTAGCGGGGCGAAGCTCCTACGAGCAGTACTTC
TRBJ2-3	TRBV6-5	-	few	CAIRSGWKQYF	TGTGCCATCCGGTCGGGATGGAAGCAGTATTTT
TRBJ2-5	TRBV5-6	-	many	CASSLSGTAKETQYF	TGTGCCAGCAGCTTGAGCGGGACAGCGAAAGAGACCCAGTACTTC
TRBJ2-2	TRBV20-1	-	few	CSVGGGGRRELFF	TGCAGTGTAGGGGGGGGTGGCCGTCGGGAGCTGTTTTTT
TRBJ1-2	TRBV6-5	-	-	CASTLAGYGYTF	TGTGCCAGCACTCTGGCGGGCTATGGCTACACCTTC
TRBJ2-7	TRBV2	-	many	CATTLTDSYEQYF	TGTGCCACTACCCTGACTGACTCCTACGAGCAGTACTTC
TRBJ2-5	TRBV7-9	-	many	CASSLGDQTGETQYF	TGTGCCAGCAGCTTAGGTGACCAAACCGGAGAGACCCAGTACTTC
TRBJ1-6	TRBV18	-	few	CASNSGQYNSPLHF	TGTGCCAGCAACTCCGGACAGTATAATTCACCCCTCCACTTT
TRBJ2-2	TRBV11-2	-	few	CASSPLEVAGELFF	TGTGCCAGCAGCCCGCTGGAGGTCGCCGGGGAGCTGTTTTTT
TRBJ2-5	TRBV3-1	TRBD2	few	CASSHLMTGGVSSETQYF	TGTGCCAGCAGCCACCTGATGACGGGGGGGGTCTCGTCAGAGACCCAGTACTTC
TRBJ2-6	TRBV5-4	-	-	CASSPLQSGANVLTF	TGTGCCAGCAGCCCCCTCCAGTCGGGAGCCAACGTCCTGACTTTC
TRBJ1-1	TRBV10-3	-	-	CAISESGQRNTEAFF	TGTGCCATCAGTGAGTCAGGGCAGAGGAACACTGAAGCTTTCTTT
TRBJ1-4	TRBV7-6	TRBD1	-	CASSLAGTGDEKLFF	TGTGCCAGCAGCTTAGCGGGGACAGGGGACGAAAAACTGTTTTTT
TRBJ1-5	TRBV3-1	-	-	CASSQGPGAVQPQHF	TGTGCCAGCAGCCAAGGCCCAGGGGCCGTTCAGCCCCAGCATTTT
TRBJ2-1	TRBV6-5	-	few	CASSYLGGGTGGNEQFF	TGTGCCAGCAGTTATCTTGGCGGCGGGACGGGTGGAAATGAGCAGTTCTTC
TRBJ1-5	TRBV4-1	-	-	CASSQDRSSNQPQHF	TGCGCCAGCAGCCAAGACAGGTCAAGCAATCAGCCCCAGCATTTT
TRBJ2-5	TRBV7-7	TRBD2	-	CASSQNGRQETQYF	TGTGCCAGCAGCCAAAACGGGAGGCAAGAGACCCAGTACTTC
TRBJ2-5	TRBV3-1	-	many	CASRLLETQYF	TGTGCCAGCAGACTCCTCGAGACCCAGTACTTC